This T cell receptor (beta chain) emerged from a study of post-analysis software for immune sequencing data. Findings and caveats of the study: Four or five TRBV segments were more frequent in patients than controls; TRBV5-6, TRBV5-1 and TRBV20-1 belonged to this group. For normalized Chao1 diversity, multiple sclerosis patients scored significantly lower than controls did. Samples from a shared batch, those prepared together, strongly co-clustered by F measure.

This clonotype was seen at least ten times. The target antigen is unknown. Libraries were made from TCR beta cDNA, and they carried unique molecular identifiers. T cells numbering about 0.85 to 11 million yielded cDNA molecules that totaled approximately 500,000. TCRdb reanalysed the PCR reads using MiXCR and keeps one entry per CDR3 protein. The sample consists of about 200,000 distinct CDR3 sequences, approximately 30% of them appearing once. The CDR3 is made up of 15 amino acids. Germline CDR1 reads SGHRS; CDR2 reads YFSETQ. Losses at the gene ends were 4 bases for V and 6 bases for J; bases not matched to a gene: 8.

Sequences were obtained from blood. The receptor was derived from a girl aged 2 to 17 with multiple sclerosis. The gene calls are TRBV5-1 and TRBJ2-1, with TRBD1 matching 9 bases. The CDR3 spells CASSPTRDRANEQFF. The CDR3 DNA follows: TGCGCCAGCAGCCCAACCCGGGACAGGGCCAATGAGCAGTTCTTC.